The rows below give T cell receptor beta chains drawn from one sample of a study of metastatic and nonmetastatic thyroid tumors. TCRdb re-called the PCR reads with MiXCR. The repertoire holds over 45,000 clones, roughly 23% seen once, with roughly 3.8% in the top ten. The sequenced material came from blood. The receptors stem from a male donor with papillary thyroid cancer or a benign thyroid nodule (not recorded which). Some clones in this sample may be carry-over from other donors' samples. The CDR3 runs from the conserved cysteine through the conserved F or W. Fields, in order: CDR3 length, clone size, D gene, V gene, J gene, CDR3 protein, CDR3 DNA. The D gene is left open where the match is weak. Size values are once, few and many counts, or a class for expanded clones, and some rows have none.

cdr3_length: 13
clone_size: NA
d_call: TRBD2
v_call: TRBV20-1
j_call: TRBJ2-7
cdr3_aa: CSAQREASYEQYF
cdr3_nt: TGCAGTGCCCAGCGGGAGGCCAGCTACGAGCAGTACTTC

cdr3_length: 13
clone_size: many
d_call: NA
v_call: TRBV7-3
j_call: TRBJ2-3
cdr3_aa: CASSLMGSHTQYF
cdr3_nt: TGTGCCAGCAGCTTAATGGGCTCTCATACGCAGTATTTT

cdr3_length: 13
clone_size: few
d_call: NA
v_call: TRBV12-3/TRBV12-4
j_call: TRBJ1-6
cdr3_aa: CASSPGEADTLHF
cdr3_nt: TGTGCCAGCAGTCCAGGCGAGGCCGATACCCTCCACTTT

cdr3_length: 13
clone_size: NA
d_call: TRBD1
v_call: TRBV14
j_call: TRBJ1-1
cdr3_aa: CASSQLMWDRAFF
cdr3_nt: TGTGCCAGCAGCCAATTAATGTGGGACAGGGCTTTCTTT

cdr3_length: 11
clone_size: many
d_call: NA
v_call: TRBV25-1
j_call: TRBJ2-7
cdr3_aa: CASSEDHEQYF
cdr3_nt: TGTGCCAGCAGTGAGGACCACGAGCAGTACTTC

cdr3_length: 17
clone_size: many
d_call: TRBD2
v_call: TRBV9
j_call: TRBJ2-3
cdr3_aa: CASSDKTSGRAADTQYF
cdr3_nt: TGTGCCAGCAGCGATAAGACTAGCGGGAGGGCCGCAGATACGCAGTATTTT

cdr3_length: 17
clone_size: NA
d_call: TRBD2
v_call: TRBV28
j_call: TRBJ2-1
cdr3_aa: CASSFGLAGSDYNEQFF
cdr3_nt: TGTGCCAGCAGTTTTGGACTAGCGGGTTCCGACTACAATGAGCAGTTCTTC

cdr3_length: 14
clone_size: few
d_call: NA
v_call: TRBV6-1
j_call: TRBJ1-6
cdr3_aa: CASRDDVDNSPLHF
cdr3_nt: TGTGCCAGCAGGGATGACGTCGATAATTCACCCCTCCACTTT

cdr3_length: 19
clone_size: many
d_call: TRBD1
v_call: TRBV10-1
j_call: TRBJ1-6
cdr3_aa: CASRLRETGPYYYNSPLHF
cdr3_nt: TGCGCCAGCAGGCTTAGGGAGACAGGGCCCTACTACTATAATTCACCCCTCCACTTT

cdr3_length: 12
clone_size: few
d_call: NA
v_call: TRBV30
j_call: TRBJ1-2
cdr3_aa: CAWSFRGDGYTF
cdr3_nt: TGTGCCTGGTCGTTCAGGGGCGATGGCTACACCTTC

cdr3_length: 13
clone_size: NA
d_call: TRBD2
v_call: TRBV6-1
j_call: TRBJ2-3
cdr3_aa: CASSEREADTQYF
cdr3_nt: TGTGCCAGCAGTGAACGGGAGGCAGATACGCAGTATTTT

cdr3_length: 14
clone_size: many
d_call: NA
v_call: TRBV14
j_call: TRBJ2-7
cdr3_aa: CASSPWTGRAEQYF
cdr3_nt: TGTGCCAGCAGCCCCTGGACGGGAAGGGCCGAGCAGTACTTC

cdr3_length: 15
clone_size: NA
d_call: TRBD2
v_call: TRBV6-4
j_call: TRBJ2-3
cdr3_aa: CASSSAGGPIDQQYF
cdr3_nt: TGTGCCAGCAGTTCAGCGGGAGGGCCTATAGATCAGCAGTATTTT

cdr3_length: 14
clone_size: many
d_call: NA
v_call: TRBV6-4
j_call: TRBJ2-3
cdr3_aa: CASSDHGGTDTQYF
cdr3_nt: TGTGCCAGCAGTGACCACGGCGGTACAGATACGCAGTATTTT

cdr3_length: 13
clone_size: NA
d_call: NA
v_call: TRBV7-3
j_call: TRBJ2-1
cdr3_aa: CVSSPGTVNEQFF
cdr3_nt: TGTGTCAGCAGCCCAGGGACCGTAAATGAGCAGTTCTTC

cdr3_length: 17
clone_size: once
d_call: NA
v_call: TRBV28
j_call: TRBJ1-2
cdr3_aa: CASSFRPTGGVNYGYTF
cdr3_nt: TGTGCCAGCAGTTTCCGGCCTACAGGCGGGGTTAACTATGGCTACACCTTC

cdr3_length: 11
clone_size: many
d_call: NA
v_call: TRBV5-1
j_call: TRBJ2-5
cdr3_aa: CASTEEGAQYF
cdr3_nt: TGCGCCAGCACTGAGGAAGGGGCCCAGTACTTC

cdr3_length: 15
clone_size: many
d_call: NA
v_call: TRBV11-2
j_call: TRBJ1-2
cdr3_aa: CASRLTGSSNYGYTF
cdr3_nt: TGTGCCAGCAGATTAACTGGAAGCTCTAACTATGGCTACACCTTC

cdr3_length: 20
clone_size: many
d_call: TRBD1
v_call: TRBV4-3
j_call: TRBJ1-3
cdr3_aa: CASSQQQGQGTFIIGNTIYF
cdr3_nt: TGCGCCAGCAGCCAGCAACAGGGACAGGGGACATTCATCATCGGAAACACCATATATTTT

cdr3_length: 14
clone_size: NA
d_call: NA
v_call: TRBV12-3/TRBV12-4
j_call: TRBJ2-5
cdr3_aa: CASRATGYQETQYF
cdr3_nt: TGTGCCAGCAGGGCCACAGGGTACCAAGAGACCCAGTACTTC

cdr3_length: 15
clone_size: many
d_call: NA
v_call: TRBV6-1
j_call: TRBJ2-6
cdr3_aa: CATQPLSSGANVLTF
cdr3_nt: TGTGCCACCCAGCCTCTTTCCTCTGGGGCCAACGTCCTGACTTTC

cdr3_length: 15
clone_size: NA
d_call: TRBD1
v_call: TRBV7-2
j_call: TRBJ1-4
cdr3_aa: CASSLQGAGGEKLFF
cdr3_nt: TGTGCCAGCAGCTTACAGGGGGCGGGCGGGGAAAAACTGTTTTTT

cdr3_length: 12
clone_size: many
d_call: NA
v_call: TRBV4-2
j_call: TRBJ2-2
cdr3_aa: CASAWNTGELFF
cdr3_nt: TGTGCCAGCGCGTGGAACACCGGGGAGCTGTTTTTT

cdr3_length: 12
clone_size: few
d_call: NA
v_call: TRBV10-3
j_call: TRBJ2-7
cdr3_aa: CATQDYSYEQYF
cdr3_nt: TGTGCCACCCAGGACTACTCCTACGAGCAGTACTTC

cdr3_length: 14
clone_size: NA
d_call: TRBD1
v_call: TRBV18
j_call: TRBJ2-7
cdr3_aa: CASSPRDRDDEQYF
cdr3_nt: TGTGCCAGCTCACCCCGGGACAGGGACGACGAGCAGTACTTC

cdr3_length: 15
clone_size: few
d_call: NA
v_call: TRBV28
j_call: TRBJ1-4
cdr3_aa: CASSPAGARREKLFF
cdr3_nt: TGTGCCAGTAGCCCAGCAGGGGCCCGTCGGGAAAAACTGTTTTTT

cdr3_length: 14
clone_size: once
d_call: NA
v_call: TRBV20-1
j_call: TRBJ2-1
cdr3_aa: CSARSYLEINEQFF
cdr3_nt: TGCAGTGCTAGATCCTATCTCGAGATAAATGAGCAGTTCTTC

cdr3_length: 15
clone_size: many
d_call: NA
v_call: TRBV19
j_call: TRBJ2-7
cdr3_aa: CASSIDLGLTYEQYF
cdr3_nt: TGTGCCAGTAGTATAGATCTCGGACTAACCTACGAGCAGTACTTC

cdr3_length: 10
clone_size: many
d_call: NA
v_call: TRBV2
j_call: TRBJ2-7
cdr3_aa: CASRNYEQYF
cdr3_nt: TGTGCCAGCAGAAACTACGAGCAGTACTTC

cdr3_length: 13
clone_size: medium-sized
d_call: NA
v_call: TRBV7-2
j_call: TRBJ2-7
cdr3_aa: CASSAPSSKVQYF
cdr3_nt: TGTGCCAGCAGCGCTCCCTCCAGTAAGGTGCAGTACTTC

cdr3_length: 14
clone_size: NA
d_call: NA
v_call: TRBV6-5
j_call: TRBJ1-5
cdr3_aa: CASSCVQGSQPQHF
cdr3_nt: TGTGCCAGCAGTTGCGTACAGGGTAGTCAGCCCCAGCATTTT

cdr3_length: 18
clone_size: NA
d_call: TRBD1
v_call: TRBV11-1
j_call: TRBJ2-5
cdr3_aa: CASSSPGTGSWYQETQYF
cdr3_nt: TGTGCCAGCAGCTCCCCGGGGACAGGGTCGTGGTACCAAGAGACCCAGTACTTC

cdr3_length: 13
clone_size: many
d_call: NA
v_call: TRBV9
j_call: TRBJ2-1
cdr3_aa: CASSSSRWNEQFF
cdr3_nt: TGTGCCAGCAGCTCCTCTAGGTGGAATGAGCAGTTCTTC

cdr3_length: 13
clone_size: once
d_call: NA
v_call: TRBV30
j_call: TRBJ1-4
cdr3_aa: CALRGAGGEKLFF
cdr3_nt: TGTGCCCTTAGGGGGGCGGGCGGTGAAAAACTGTTTTTT

cdr3_length: 14
clone_size: NA
d_call: NA
v_call: TRBV7-8
j_call: TRBJ2-7
cdr3_aa: CASSSYSGPVEQYF
cdr3_nt: TGTGCCAGCAGCTCTTATAGCGGCCCCGTCGAGCAGTACTTC

cdr3_length: 14
clone_size: few
d_call: NA
v_call: TRBV20-1
j_call: TRBJ1-1
cdr3_aa: CSARAGHTDTEAFF
cdr3_nt: TGCAGTGCTAGAGCGGGGCATACGGACACTGAAGCTTTCTTT